This entry is about one TCR beta chain. Sequencing used immunoSEQ multiplex PCR; TCRdb keeps in-frame clones, though not all of them. The sample lists 80,000 to 100,000 clones; roughly nine tenths were seen once. This sample was taken from a study of cytomegalovirus exposure and HLA in healthy donors. What was sequenced was PBMCs. The receptor comes from a woman aged 25 to 39 in good health and CMV-seronegative.

In DNA, the CDR3 is TGTGCCAGCAGCCAAGATCTGACAGGGGAATATGGCTACACCTTC. It is translated as CASSQDLTGEYGYTF. The J gene is TRBJ1-2, the V gene TRBV4-2, with TRBD1 matching 8 bases. Trimming took 0 bases from V and 5 from J; bases not matched to a gene: 5. The germline V gene has CDR1 LGHNA and CDR2 YNFKEQ. This CDR3 comprises 15 residues.